Below, 31 T cell receptor beta chains from the same sample are listed, as sequenced in a study of control samples from healthy donors and cancer patients. Assay: immunoSEQ multiplex PCR; the TCRdb copy retains only in-frame clones and omits some. The table has around 100,000 clones, about 88% seen once. The sample taken for sequencing was blood. The receptors were sampled from a woman in her 70s in good health.

This chain links TRBV9 with TRBJ1-2, with D tentatively TRBD1 (5 bases). Looked up from germline, CDR1 is SGDLS and CDR2 is YYNGEE. V lost 4 bases, J lost 7 bases, and 20 bases lay in between. This CDR3 comprises 15 residues. The CDR3, as DNA: TGTGCCAGCAGCCTTGGGGGAGGGATCTTGGGTGGCTACACCTTC. This gives the protein CASSLGGGILGGYTF.

This clone was recorded a few times. The CDR3 protein is CASSQTSDFYEQYF. CDR3 DNA sequence: TGTGCCAGCAGCCAAACGTCGGATTTCTACGAGCAGTACTTC. The rearrangement uses TRBV3-1 (or the pseudogene TRBV3-2) and TRBJ2-7, with D unclear. V was clipped by 2 bases and J by 3 bases, with 11 bases between them. Germline values: CDR1 LGHDT, CDR2 YNNKEL (reference sequence). This CDR3 region has 14 residues.

For this clone: A much larger clone lies a single base off, so this may be a read error. DNA for the CDR3: TGTGCCAGCAGCTTAGGCCTCAATCAGCCCCAGCATTTT. It codes for CASSLGLNQPQHF. The V call is TRBV7-8, the J call TRBJ1-5; D remains ambiguous. The ends were cut back, 1 base at V and 3 bases at J, with 4 bases in the middle. CDR3 length: 13 residues. The germline gives CDR1 SGHVS, CDR2 FQNEAQ.

The chain has TRBV27 and TRBJ2-5, with D perhaps matching TRBD1 or TRBD2 (5 bases each). Deletions cut 2 bases from V and 0 bases from J, with 7 bases between. Germline V CDR1 and CDR2: MNHEY, SMNVEV (reference sequence). The length of the CDR3 is 14 residues. The CDR3 DNA follows: TGTGCCAGCAGTTTAAGGGGACACCAAGAGACCCAGTACTTC. It yields the protein CASSLRGHQETQYF.

This chain joins TRBV3-1 (or the pseudogene TRBV3-2) and TRBJ1-3; D not resolved. V was cut by 1 base and J by 9 bases, with 16 bases left in between. The CDR3 length is 15 residues. Germline CDR1 LGHDT, CDR2 YNNKEL (reference sequence). CDR3 sequence reads: CASSQARSPPGTIYF. CDR3 DNA sequence: TGTGCCAGCAGCCAAGCTCGTTCCCCCCCAGGCACCATATATTTT.

The chain combines TRBV27 with TRBJ2-1; 14 bases are shared with TRBD2. Looked up from germline, CDR1 is MNHEY and CDR2 is SMNVEV (reference sequence). V shed 5 bases, J shed 8 bases, and the junction held 5 bases outside the gene matches. CDR3 length: 15 residues. The CDR3 sequence is CASSPGLAGAYEQFF. In DNA form, the CDR3 reads TGTGCCAGCAGTCCGGGACTAGCGGGGGCGTATGAGCAGTTCTTC.

The chain couples TRBV5-3 to TRBJ1-5; D not certain. TRBV5-3 is given ORF status, its function remaining uncertain. CDR3 size: 16 residues. V was cut by 3 bases and J by 1 base, with 14 bases left in between. CDR3 loop: CARSWTSRLSNQPQHF. The CDR3 DNA reads TGTGCCAGAAGCTGGACCTCCAGGCTGAGCAATCAGCCCCAGCATTTT.

This rearrangement joins TRBV11-3 to TRBJ1-1; D is unclear. CDR1 is SGHNT and CDR2 is YENEEA in the germline V gene. The CDR3 sequence is 13 residues long. Trimming removed 5 bases from V and 0 bases from J, with 7 bases in between. The CDR3 DNA is TGTGCCAGCAGCGGCAGCCTGAACACTGAAGCTTTCTTT. It encodes CASSGSLNTEAFF.

This clone was picked up one time. V and J are TRBV12-5 and TRBJ1-1; D not certain. There are 13 residues in the CDR3. Germline-derived CDR1 and CDR2 are LGHNT and FRNRAP. The germline V and J ends were trimmed by 4 bases and 0 bases, with 6 bases remaining between them. CDR3: CASGSGMNTEAFF. The CDR3 nucleotides read TGTGCTAGTGGTTCCGGGATGAACACTGAAGCTTTCTTT.

This chain connects TRBV6-5 to TRBJ1-6; D unclear. Trimming removed 4 bases from V and 6 bases from J, with 10 bases in between. The CDR3 totals 14 residues. The germline gives CDR1 MNHEY, CDR2 SVGAGI. CDR3 DNA sequence: TGTGCCAGCAGTTTGACCAAACCTAATTCACCCCTCCACTTT. Its protein is CASSLTKPNSPLHF.

The genes are TRBV12-3 or TRBV12-4 and TRBJ1-2; TRBD1 matches at 7 bases. Unmatched junction bases numbered 6, after V lost 3 bases and J lost 8 bases. The CDR3 covers 13 residues. The CDR3 region has the DNA TGTGCCAGCAGTTTTACAGGGGAGGGAGGCTACACCTTC. Encoded protein: CASSFTGEGGYTF.

In this sample, this clone turned up once. The V gene is TRBV2, the J gene TRBJ1-5; D unclear. This CDR3 is 13 amino acids long. Trimming took 6 bases from V and 3 from J, leaving 9 bases between them. The V gene's germline CDR1 is SNHLY and CDR2 FYNNEI. CDR3 protein: CASRAENNQPQHF. Written as DNA, the CDR3 is TGTGCCAGCAGAGCAGAAAACAATCAGCCCCAGCATTTT.

As for this clone: The sample has other DNA sequences that encode this CDR3 too. This chain connects TRBV6-5 to TRBJ1-2; 11 bases line up with TRBD1. With 2 bases clipped from V and 4 bases from J, the junction kept 3 bases outside the gene matches. The CDR3 loop spans 15 amino acids. Germline CDR1 and CDR2: MNHEY and SVGAGI. The CDR3 DNA is TGTGCCAGCAGTTACCGGGACAGGGGGACCTATGGCTACACCTTC. Its translation: CASSYRDRGTYGYTF.

This sequence joins TRBV3-1 (or the pseudogene TRBV3-2) and TRBJ2-1; D is perhaps TRBD2 (6 bases). Germline-derived CDR1 and CDR2 are LGHDT and YNNKEL (reference sequence). V gave up 7 bases and J gave up 6 bases, with 16 bases separating them. The CDR3 runs 14 residues. The CDR3 DNA sequence: TGTGCCAGCACCCCCGGGACTGCTGCCAATGAGCAGTTCTTC. It translates to CASTPGTAANEQFF.

The V gene is TRBV6-6, the J gene TRBJ1-3; no firm D call. The CDR3 consists of 15 residues. V lost 5 bases and J 4 bases, leaving 15 bases between the germline ends. Germline V lookup: CDR1 MNHNY, CDR2 SVGAGI (reference sequence). CDR3 amino acids: CASSDDSRVGNTIYF. The CDR3 nucleotides read TGTGCCAGCAGTGACGATTCCCGTGTGGGAAACACCATATATTTT.

The chain joins TRBV6-6 to TRBJ1-1; D gene unclear. The CDR3 runs to 13 residues. V was shortened by 5 bases and J by 7 bases, with 14 bases between the two germline ends. The germline V gene encodes CDR1 MNHNY and CDR2 SVGAGI (reference sequence). Written as DNA, the CDR3 is TGTGCCAGCAGTCTTCGGACGGTCCTTGAAGCTTTCTTT. Translated: CASSLRTVLEAFF.

CDR3: CASKSPYGSPSNQPQHF. The CDR3 bases are TGTGCCAGTAAAAGCCCGTATGGCAGTCCTAGCAATCAGCCCCAGCATTTT. The chain couples TRBV19 to TRBJ1-5; D remains unclear. V was cut by 7 bases and J by 0 bases, with 19 bases left in between. This CDR3 comprises 17 residues. The germline CDR1 and CDR2 sequences are LNHDA and SQIVND (reference sequence).

This chain connects TRBV12-5 to TRBJ1-3; D uncertain. The germline CDR1 and CDR2 sequences are LGHNT and FRNRAP. The V end was cut by 5 bases, the J end by 9 bases, with 11 bases between. The CDR3 length is 12 residues. CDR3 in amino acids: CASGTPPGTIYF. Written as DNA, the CDR3 is TGTGCTAGTGGTACCCCACCAGGCACCATATATTTT.

This clone was picked up one time. The V call is TRBV7-2, the J call TRBJ2-5; perhaps TRBD1 as D (5 bases). The CDR3 has 13 amino acids. V was pared by 5 bases and J by 3 bases, with 10 bases between. Per the germline V gene, CDR1 is SGHTA and CDR2 is FQGNSA. CDR3 bases: TGTGCCAGCAGCGCTAGGACAAAAGAGACCCAGTACTTC. Amino acid sequence: CASSARTKETQYF.

The chain combines TRBV18 with TRBJ1-2; tentatively, D is TRBD1 (5 bases). Germline CDR1 and CDR2: KGHSH and LQKENI. The CDR3 has 16 residues. V was pared by 1 base and J by 8 bases, with 20 bases between. The CDR3 reads CASSPQGGASQEGYTF. DNA of the CDR3: TGTGCCAGCTCACCACAGGGCGGGGCCTCTCAAGAGGGCTACACCTTC.

The chain recombines TRBV5-1 with TRBJ1-4; maybe TRBD1 (6 bases). The germline gives CDR1 SGHRS, CDR2 YFSETQ. V was trimmed by 5 bases and J by 7 bases, leaving 27 bases between them. This CDR3 has 18 amino acids. CDR3 coding DNA: TGCGCCAGCAGTCGGGGGCCTACTCAGCCATCCGGCAGTGAAAAACTGTTTTTT. As protein: CASSRGPTQPSGSEKLFF.

This chain links TRBV12-5 with TRBJ1-6, with a possible D match to TRBD1 (6 bases). This CDR3 contains 14 residues. With 5 bases removed from V and 5 bases from J, the gap between germline ends came to 10 bases. Germline CDR1 and CDR2: LGHNT and FRNRAP. In DNA, the CDR3 is TGTGCTAGTGGTCTCGGACAGAATAATTCACCCCTCCACTTT. The encoded protein is CASGLGQNNSPLHF.

The V gene is TRBV3-1 (or the pseudogene TRBV3-2), the J gene TRBJ1-1; D is possibly TRBD1 (6 bases). V lost 4 bases, J lost 2 bases, and 14 bases lay in between. The CDR3 consists of 15 residues. The germline gives CDR1 LGHDT, CDR2 YNNKEL (reference sequence). The CDR3 here is CASSRIGGVNTEAFF. The CDR3 nucleotides are TGTGCCAGCAGCCGGATAGGGGGGGTCAACACTGAAGCTTTCTTT.

The V and J genes are TRBV27 and TRBJ2-7; 13 bases agree with TRBD2. The CDR3 is 17 residues long. Per germline, CDR1 MNHEY and CDR2 SMNVEV (reference sequence). V lost 5 bases to trimming and J lost 2 bases; unmatched junction nucleotides: 9. The CDR3 is CASSAEAGLAGTYEQYF. CDR3 in DNA: TGTGCCAGCAGTGCCGAAGCGGGACTAGCGGGAACCTACGAGCAGTACTTC.

The chain couples TRBV6-5 to TRBJ2-1, with 11 bases identical to TRBD2. V lost 7 bases to trimming and J lost 9 bases; unmatched junction nucleotides: 8. The CDR3 runs 14 residues. CDR1 and CDR2 from the germline V gene are MNHEY and SVGAGI. CDR3 DNA: TGTGCCAGCACCATTAGCGGGGGGGCCAGTGAGCAGTTCTTC. It yields the protein CASTISGGASEQFF.

The chain has TRBV6-6 and TRBJ2-5; possibly TRBD1 for D (5 bases). Trimming took 2 bases from V and 5 from J, leaving 18 bases between them. Germline V gene sequence: CDR1 MNHNY, CDR2 SVGAGI (reference sequence). The CDR3 consists of 16 residues. The CDR3 bases are TGTGCCAGCAGTTACATTAGGGGCGCAGATGGGGAGACCCAGTACTTC. Translating it yields CASSYIRGADGETQYF.

V and J are TRBV7-9 and TRBJ2-2; D uncertain. This CDR3 region has 14 residues. The germline V gene encodes CDR1 SEHNR and CDR2 FQNEAQ (reference sequence). Trimming removed 1 base from V and 7 bases from J, with 10 bases in between. In DNA, the CDR3 is TGTGCCAGCAGCTTAGGGGCCACGAGCGGGGAGCTGTTTTTT. Residues: CASSLGATSGELFF.

The genes are TRBV19 and TRBJ1-5; D gene unclear. Trimming took 2 bases from V and 0 from J, leaving 14 bases between them. CDR3 length: 17 residues. Germline-derived CDR1 and CDR2 are LNHDA and SQIVND (reference sequence). The CDR3 spells CASSIISAVYSNQPQHF. In nucleotides, the CDR3 is TGTGCCAGTAGTATAATTTCGGCAGTCTATAGCAATCAGCCCCAGCATTTT.

This clone was observed a handful of times. The chain employs TRBV6-1 and TRBJ1-1; perhaps TRBD1 as D (6 bases). The CDR3 length is 16 residues. Germline lookup yields CDR1 MNHNS and CDR2 SASEGT. V was cut by 3 bases and J by 6 bases, with 20 bases left in between. CDR3: CASSDGGGPREAEAFF. In DNA, the CDR3 is TGTGCCAGCAGTGATGGGGGGGGGCCTAGGGAGGCTGAAGCTTTCTTT.

The CDR3 nucleotides read TGTGCCAGCAGCCTGGTACTAGCGGGGCCCACAGATACGCAGTATTTT. It translates to CASSLVLAGPTDTQYF. The genes are TRBV5-6 and TRBJ2-3, with TRBD2 matching 10 bases. The CDR3 has 16 amino acids. Unmatched junction bases numbered 7, after V lost 4 bases and J lost 2 bases. The germline V gene has CDR1 SGHDT and CDR2 YYEEEE.

The rearrangement links TRBV10-3 to TRBJ1-1; D gene unclear. This CDR3 region has 11 residues. Trimming stripped 2 bases from V and 7 bases from J, with 5 bases between. CDR1 is ENHRY, CDR2 SYGVKD, per germline. CDR3 protein: CAISEELEAFF. DNA of the CDR3: TGTGCCATCAGTGAGGAACTTGAAGCTTTCTTT.